The entry that follows covers one T cell receptor (beta chain) sequence. The specificity of this receptor is unknown. No much larger clonotype is one base removed from it; base qualities were not supplied. The donors were 40 or so Caucasian individuals from Russia, aged 6 to 90 years, who were systemically healthy. Approximately 9 milliliters of peripheral blood were collected from each donor into EDTA-treated Vacutainer tubes. Ficoll-Paque density-gradient centrifugation was used to isolate PBMCs, with at least 6.5 million per sample. Trizol reagent was used to extract total RNA from PBMCs, with at least 5 micrograms per sample. Naive CD45RAhigh/CD27high T cell percentages were measured by flow cytometry on a PBMC aliquot from every donor. The data were obtained in a study of blood T cells in healthy people across ages (dated by TCRdb to 2013 to 2016). The study in broad terms: In model experiments, template switching captured roughly one uniquely barcoded TCR beta cDNA molecule for every two T cells. Using the same blood draw, the study looked at two additional independent replicas of 1 million unique cDNA reads for two donors, one aged 18 to 30 and the other aged 80 or older. Donors of different ages were randomly distributed across sequencing lanes to avoid experimental bias. Donors were grouped into four age groups: young (average approximately 16 years), middle-aged (39), aged (roughly 62) and long-lived (just over 80). Using deep sequencing normalized with unique cDNA molecular identifiers, the study measured how TCR beta repertoire diversity changes with age. On the study overall, not on this receptor specifically: Observed TCR beta diversity per million T cells fell roughly linearly with age, and a significant reduction was already apparent by age roughly 40. The percentage of naive T cells measured by flow cytometry correlated strongly with observed TCR beta diversity. Estimates of total diversity based on one million sequenced T cells were considered lower bounds and underestimates. Conclusive comparison of naive and antigen-experienced compartments was prevented by the profiling of bulk unsorted PBMCs. Compared with the aged group, the long-lived group had more naive CD4+ T cells, fewer expanded clones and increased TCR diversity, a pattern suggesting age selection. Because donor CMV infection status was unknown, age-related changes in expanded clonotypes were potentially confounded.

The library was made by 5' RACE. Sequencing relied on an Illumina HiSeq 2500. The second PCR ran for roughly 7 to 12 cycles and used a J-beta primer mix along with a sample-barcoded 5' primer. A template-switch 5' adaptor carrying 12 random nucleotides introduced a unique molecular identifier onto each TCR beta cDNA molecule. At least 2.5 million CDR3-containing paired-end reads were obtained from each sample. First-strand cDNA synthesis was performed from all RNA using the Mint cDNA synthesis kit, with priming by a TRBC-specific oligonucleotide. All cDNA was treated with uracil-DNA glycosylase and then went through a first 18-cycle PCR with the universal primers M1SS and BC2_uni_R. The original methods were these. Each sample was normalized by randomly selecting 1 million high-quality reads, each carrying a distinct molecular identifier. Reads with shared molecular identifiers were discarded instead of being binned into consensus sequences. CDR3 identification, clonotype clustering and error correction used MiTCR with a Q25 quality threshold and the strictest error-elimination algorithm. Lower-bound total TCR beta diversity was estimated with a nonparametric unseen species model using Euler transformation. Clones were called with MiXCR by TCRdb after fastp trimmed the public reads at Q25, and only in-frame beta chains were retained. Rows with one shared CDR3 protein collapse into an entry with the most common genes and DNA. Here the V and J calls rest on TCRdb's processing, not on the authors' analysis. Within this sample are roughly 680,000 distinct CDR3 sequences, with under 25% of them counted one time only. 3.6% of the sample is held by the ten biggest clonotypes.

Relative to germline, V is missing 0 bases and J is missing 6 bases, with 6 bases of the junction outside any gene match. The CDR3 holds 14 amino acids from the cysteine to the phenylalanine. Kept here is only the CDR3 DNA, which spans 42 bases and is read in frame from base 1. The CDR1 and CDR2 encoded by the germline V gene (reference sequence) are DFQATT and SNEGSKA. The sample was blood. This sequence uses TRBV20-1 and TRBJ2-7; TRBD1 agrees with 9 junctional bases. The TCR sequence derives from a man between 65 and 85 years old in good health. At the DNA level, the sequence is TGCAGTGCTAGAGATGGGGACAGGGTCTCCGAGCAGTACTTC. Translated, it reads CSARDGDRVSEQYF.